These 18 T cell receptor beta chains were all obtained from the same sample, sequenced in a study of pediatric ulcerative colitis. Profiling relied on immunoSEQ multiplex PCR, and the TCRdb table lists in-frame clones only, not all of them. The data contain 20,000 to 25,000 clones, over 60% of them singletons. During colonoscopy, one to two rectal pinch biopsies were collected. The source material was gut tissue. The receptors shown here come from a boy under 18 with severe ulcerative colitis.

This chain joins TRBV4-3 and TRBJ1-1; 7 positions agree with TRBD1. Trimming cost V 6 bases and J 9 bases; bases outside gene matches: 10. Germline CDR1 and CDR2: LGHNA and YSLEER. The CDR3 covers 13 residues. CDR3 region: CASSLGDRAKAFF. CDR3 nucleotide sequence: TGCGCCAGCAGTCTGGGCGACAGGGCGAAAGCTTTCTTT.

This clone has a handful of counts. The chain employs TRBV4-2 and TRBJ2-1, with 9 positions matching TRBD2. Germline CDR1 and CDR2: LGHNA and YNFKEQ. CDR3 length: 15 amino acids. V was clipped by 1 base and J by 6 bases; unmatched bases: 4. The CDR3 loop is CASSQGRGGGNEQFF. In DNA, the CDR3 is TGTGCCAGCAGCCAAGGGCGCGGGGGGGGCAATGAGCAGTTCTTC.

V usage is TRBV7-9 and J usage is TRBJ1-2; 7 positions agree with TRBD1. J was trimmed by 4 bases and V by 3 bases; bases with no gene match: 8. The germline gives CDR1 SEHNR, CDR2 FQNEAQ (reference sequence). The CDR3 is 15 residues long. CDR3 amino acids: CASSFTTGSIYGYTF. The CDR3 nucleotides are TGTGCCAGCAGCTTCACGACAGGGTCAATCTATGGCTACACCTTC. Full variable domain (rest looked up from reference TRBV7-9 and TRBJ1-2): DTGVSQNPRHKITKRGQNVTFRCDPISEHNRLYWYRQTLGQGPEFLTYFQNEAQLEKSRLLSDRFSAERPKGSFSTLEIQRTEQGDSAMYLCASSFTTGSIYGYTFGSGTRLTVV.

The chain joins TRBV5-1 to TRBJ2-3, with D uncertain. CDR3 size: 13 residues. Germline V gene sequence: CDR1 SGHRS, CDR2 YFSETQ. Trimming removed 0 bases at V and 2 bases at J, with 4 bases between. CDR3 in amino acids: CASSLEFTDTQYF. CDR3 coding DNA: TGCGCCAGCAGCTTGGAGTTCACAGATACGCAGTATTTT.

This chain uses TRBV2 with TRBJ2-3, with TRBD2 identical over 9 bases. From germline, CDR1 is SNHLY and CDR2 FYNNEI. This CDR3 has 13 amino acids. J gave up 5 bases and V 9 bases, and 6 bases lay outside the gene matches. The CDR3 reads CASGGGGGDTQYF. The CDR3 region has the DNA TGTGCCAGTGGCGGCGGGGGGGGAGATACGCAGTATTTT.

This chain joins TRBV27 and TRBJ2-4; tentatively, D is TRBD1 (6 bases). Trimming took 4 bases from V and 1 from J, leaving 14 bases between them. CDR1 and CDR2 from the germline V gene are MNHEY and SMNVEV (reference sequence). The CDR3 has 16 amino acids. The DNA of the CDR3 is TGTGCCAGCAGTTCGTGGACAGAGGGGGCCAAAAACATTCAGTACTTC. Its translation is CASSSWTEGAKNIQYF.

This chain links TRBV4-1 with TRBJ1-3; D is unresolved. This CDR3 has 15 residues. Germline-derived CDR1 and CDR2 are MGHRA and YSYEKL. Between the trimmed V and J ends, which lost 0 bases and 0 bases, there was a span of 6 bases. CDR3 bases: TGCGCCAGCAGCCAAGAGGGAAACTCTGGAAACACCATATATTTT. This translates into CASSQEGNSGNTIYF.

This chain links TRBV10-3 with TRBJ2-7, with D possibly TRBD1 on 6 matching bases. The CDR3 totals 13 residues. V lost 5 bases and J 1 base, leaving 9 bases between the germline ends. Germline assignment: CDR1 ENHRY and CDR2 SYGVKD. This CDR3 is CAISKGQSYEQYF. For the CDR3, the DNA is TGTGCCATCAGTAAAGGACAGTCCTACGAGCAGTACTTC.

The genes are TRBV4-3 and TRBJ2-1; 11 bases agree with TRBD2. The CDR3 extends over 15 amino acids. The J segment lost 8 bases and the V segment lost 2 bases, leaving 5 bases of the junction unmatched. CDR1 and CDR2 from the germline V gene are LGHNA and YSLEER. The CDR3: CASSQSSGGWDEQFF. Here the CDR3 DNA reads TGCGCCAGCAGCCAATCTAGCGGGGGGTGGGATGAGCAGTTCTTC.

This chain connects TRBV2 to TRBJ1-1; D not certain. The germline V and J ends were trimmed by 2 bases and 0 bases, with 10 bases remaining between them. This CDR3 region has 15 residues. Germline V gene data show CDR1 as SNHLY and CDR2 as FYNNEI. CDR3 sequence (DNA): TGTGCCAGCAGTGAATTTAACTATTTGAACACTGAAGCTTTCTTT. It is translated as CASSEFNYLNTEAFF.

V is TRBV7-2 and J is TRBJ2-5; no clear D gene. Trimming took off 6 bases at V and 7 bases at J, with 12 bases between the two ends. The CDR3 loop spans 12 amino acids. Germline values: CDR1 SGHTA, CDR2 FQGNSA. DNA of the CDR3: TGTGCCAGCAGTTCGGGTTGGGGGACCCAGTACTTC. It specifies CASSSGWGTQYF.

This clone showed up just a few times. The chain is built from TRBV19 and TRBJ1-5; a weak D match, TRBD1 (6 bases). V was pared by 3 bases and J by 0 bases, with 12 bases between. The germline CDR1 and CDR2 sequences are LNHDA and SQIVND (reference sequence). This CDR3 is built from 16 residues. The CDR3 loop reads CASSIMTRGSNQPQHF. The CDR3 nucleotides are TGTGCCAGTAGTATTATGACCAGGGGTAGCAATCAGCCCCAGCATTTT.

This rearrangement joins TRBV6-5 to TRBJ1-2; D is unclear. Germline loops: CDR1 MNHEY, CDR2 SVGAGI. The CDR3 sequence is 15 residues long. V was trimmed by 0 bases and J by 4 bases, leaving 12 bases between them. The chain's CDR3 is CASSYSKILTYGYTF. In nucleotides, the CDR3 is TGTGCCAGCAGTTACTCGAAAATTTTGACCTATGGCTACACCTTC.

V gene TRBV2 combines with J gene TRBJ2-1; 11 bases match TRBD2. This CDR3 comprises 15 residues. Germline CDR1 reads SNHLY; CDR2 reads FYNNEI. The V gene end was trimmed by 6 bases and the J gene end by 6 bases; junction bases not matched to a gene: 7. The DNA of the CDR3 is TGTGCCAGCAGCGCTACTAGCGGGAGTTTCAATGAGCAGTTCTTC. Amino acid sequence: CASSATSGSFNEQFF. The whole variable domain, filled in from reference TRBV2 and TRBJ2-1, reads EPEVTQTPSHQVTQMGQEVILRCVPISNHLYFYWYRQILGQKVEFLVSFYNNEISEKSEIFDDQFSVERPDGSNFTLKIRSTKLEDSAMYFCASSATSGSFNEQFFGPGTRLTVL.

The rearrangement links TRBV4-3 to TRBJ1-2, with TRBD1 identical over 8 bases. Germline trimming cut 4 bases from V and 2 bases from J; bases unmatched to any gene: 9. The CDR3 loop spans 16 amino acids. From germline, CDR1 is LGHNA and CDR2 YSLEER. CDR3 bases: TGCGCCAGCAGCCTGAAACAGGGGGTAAAGAACTATGGCTACACCTTC. Protein sequence: CASSLKQGVKNYGYTF.

This clone was observed once. V and J are TRBV2 and TRBJ2-7, with D maybe TRBD2 (5 bases). Germline loops: CDR1 SNHLY, CDR2 FYNNEI. This CDR3 comprises 17 residues. V shed 0 bases and J shed 7 bases, with 22 bases lying between them. The CDR3 nucleotides are TGTGCCAGCAGTGAAGCGCTGTTTAGAGCGGACCCAGAGGAGCAGTACTTC. It encodes CASSEALFRADPEEQYF.

This chain joins TRBV5-1 and TRBJ1-2; 7 nucleotides align to TRBD1. V trimming: 5 bases; J trimming: 1 base; junction bases outside the gene matches: 5. This CDR3 is 14 amino acids long. Germline CDR1 reads SGHRS; CDR2 reads YFSETQ. CDR3 residues: CASSRDSNNYGYTF. As DNA, the CDR3 is TGCGCCAGCAGTCGGGACAGCAATAACTATGGCTACACCTTC.

The genes are TRBV18 and TRBJ1-4; no firm D call. This CDR3 comprises 15 residues. Germline V lookup: CDR1 KGHSH, CDR2 LQKENI. V dropped 3 bases and J dropped 2 bases, with 10 bases sitting between them. Here the CDR3 reads CASSPRRGTNEKLFF. For the CDR3, the DNA is TGTGCCAGCTCACCCCGGCGGGGTACTAATGAAAAACTGTTTTTT.